This TCR beta chain comes out of a study of blood T cells in healthy people across ages. A second about 7 to 12 cycle PCR used barcoded and J-beta primers. TCRdb called the 5' RACE reads again in MiXCR, with one record for every CDR3 protein. This sample has hundreds of thousands of distinct CDR3 sequences, with 58% found just once. This clonotype was sampled from a man younger than 45 in good health. The sequencing input was blood.

CDR3 nucleotides: TGTGCCAGCAGCTTGGCGGTGGGCCTCATGAACACTGAAGCTTTCTTT. Translated: CASSLAVGLMNTEAFF. J is TRBJ1-1 and V is TRBV7-2; no clear D. V was trimmed by 3 bases and J by 0 bases, leaving 14 bases between them. Germline CDR1 SGHTA, CDR2 FQGNSA. The CDR3 has 16 amino acids. The full variable domain, rest sourced from reference TRBV7-2 and TRBJ1-1, is GAGVSQSPSNKVTEKGKDVELRCDPISGHTALYWYRQSLGQGLEFLIYFQGNSAPDKSGLPSDRFSAERTGGSVSTLTIQRTQQEDSAVYLCASSLAVGLMNTEAFFGQGTRLTVV.